The source of this TCR beta chain is a study of blood T cells in healthy people across ages. The CDR3 covers 13 residues. Per the germline V gene, CDR1 is MGHRA and CDR2 is YSYEKL. Next came a second PCR, run for about 7 to 12 cycles, which used a sample-barcoded 5' primer along with a J-beta primer mix. TCRdb re-analysed the 5' RACE reads in MiXCR, keeping a single row per CDR3 protein. Of around 700,000 distinct CDR3 sequences in the sample, roughly 25% are singletons; the top ten hold 8% to 10%. This clonotype was seen a few times. These data are also associated with another study on T cells of mothers and their children. From that study: It was through the M1S primer of the second PCR that sample barcodes and 2-4 random nucleotides were added.

The TCR comes from a boy aged 10-17 years in good health. Specimen: blood. The gene calls are TRBV4-1 and TRBJ2-5; no definite D call. The DNA end is a closer match to TRBJ2-1, so the J assignment may be wrong. In DNA, the CDR3 is TGCGCCAGCAGCCAACTAGGATACGGTGAGCAGTTCTTC. Translating it yields CASSQLGYGEQFF.